Listed below are T cell receptor beta chains from one sample, sequenced in a study of blood T cell repertoires in COVID-19. Sequencing used immunoSEQ multiplex PCR; TCRdb keeps in-frame clones, though not all of them. The profile covers 150,000 to 200,000 clones, with around 80% appearing a single time and approximately 15% taken by the ten largest. Sample: PBMCs or T cells enriched from blood (not recorded which). Receptors originate from a man aged 60 to 75 who had been exposed to COVID-19. The CDR3 runs from the conserved cysteine through the conserved F or W. The D gene is left open where the match is weak. Clone size, where shown, is once, few, many, or a class for clones that have expanded.

V gene	clone size	D gene	J gene	CDR3 DNA	CDR3 protein
TRBV28	-	-	TRBJ1-1	TGTGCCAGCAGTTTCCCAGGGGCGAACACTGAAGCTTTCTTT	CASSFPGANTEAFF
TRBV27	-	TRBD1	TRBJ1-6	TGTGCCAGCAGTTTATTCGGTCCGGGACAGGGGTGGTCACCCCTCCACTTT	CASSLFGPGQGWSPLHF
TRBV5-1	-	-	TRBJ1-2	TGCGCCAGCAGCTTGGACAGGGACTATGGCTACACCTTC	CASSLDRDYGYTF
TRBV11-3	-	-	TRBJ2-3	TGTGCCAGCAGCCCTAGCACAGATACGCAGTATTTT	CASSPSTDTQYF
TRBV5-1	-	TRBD1	TRBJ1-2	TGCGCCAGCAGCTTCGGACAGGGGGCGCGAAGCTATGGCTACACCTTC	CASSFGQGARSYGYTF
TRBV27	-	TRBD2	TRBJ2-7	TGTGCCAGCAGTTTAGCTCCTAGCGGGCGCCACTCCTACGAGCAGTACTTC	CASSLAPSGRHSYEQYF
TRBV9	-	-	TRBJ2-7	TGTGCCAGCAGCGTAGAAGAGGGCTACTCCTACGAGCAGTACTTC	CASSVEEGYSYEQYF
TRBV12-5	-	TRBD1	TRBJ2-7	TGTGCTAGTGGTCATGGACAGGGGTGGTACGAGCAGTACTTC	CASGHGQGWYEQYF
TRBV28	-	-	TRBJ1-4	TGTGCCAGCAGTCCCCCAAGCGAAAAACTGTTTTTT	CASSPPSEKLFF
TRBV19	-	TRBD1	TRBJ2-6	TGTGCCACTACCCCGTGGGGACAGGGAGACTCTGGGGCCAACGTCCTGACTTTT	CATTPWGQGDSGANVLTF
TRBV28	once	-	TRBJ1-5	TGTGCCACAGGGGTTAATAGCAATCAGCCCCAGCATTTT	CATGVNSNQPQHF
TRBV3-1/TRBV3-2	-	-	TRBJ1-1	TGTGCCAGCAGCCGCGGACAGCCGAACACTGAAGCTTTCTTT	CASSRGQPNTEAFF
TRBV7-8	-	-	TRBJ1-1	TGTGCCAGCAGCTTGGCCGGGAGGATTAAGGGTGAAGCTTTCTTT	CASSLAGRIKGEAFF
TRBV7-9	-	-	TRBJ1-2	TGTGCCAGCAGGGGAGGGACCTTTTATGGCTACACCTTC	CASRGGTFYGYTF
TRBV7-3	-	-	TRBJ2-7	TGTGCCAGCAGCGAGCGTTCGGGAGAGCAGTACTTC	CASSERSGEQYF
TRBV5-4	-	-	TRBJ2-5	TGTGCCAGCAGCCGAGGGGGGGCCCAAGAGACCCAGTACTTC	CASSRGGAQETQYF
TRBV5-1	-	-	TRBJ2-3	TGCGCCAGCAGCTTGGGGACTCGGGCAGATACGCAGTATTTT	CASSLGTRADTQYF
TRBV5-1	-	TRBD1	TRBJ2-1	TGCGCCAGCAGCTTGGTAGGGGGCGCCTACAATGAGCAGTTCTTC	CASSLVGGAYNEQFF
TRBV19	-	-	TRBJ1-4	TGTGCCAGTAGCTGGGGAGCCCCAGCAACTAATGAAAAACTGTTTTTT	CASSWGAPATNEKLFF
TRBV27	-	-	TRBJ2-7	TGTGCCAGCGGGGACTCCGAGCAGTACTTC	CASGDSEQYF
TRBV7-9	-	-	TRBJ2-2	TGTGCCAGCAGACCAAGACAGGGAGGTTCCGGGGAGCTGTTTTTT	CASRPRQGGSGELFF
TRBV3-1/TRBV3-2	-	-	TRBJ2-5	TGTGCCAGCAGCCGGGCCACTGACGACGAGACCCAGTACTTC	CASSRATDDETQYF
TRBV6-1	-	TRBD1	TRBJ1-1	TGTGCCAGCACCCTACAGGGGCGGGCTTTCTTT	CASTLQGRAFF
TRBV7-2	-	-	TRBJ2-7	TGTGCCAGCAGCCCCCCCGGGTCCCTCTCCTCCGAGCAGTACTTC	CASSPPGSLSSEQYF
TRBV19	-	-	TRBJ1-3	TGTGCCAGTAGTATAGGAGGCTTAGACACCATATATTTT	CASSIGGLDTIYF
TRBV14	-	-	TRBJ2-3	TGTGCCAGCAGTCTACTTCGATCAAGCACAGATACGCAGTATTTT	CASSLLRSSTDTQYF
TRBV6-2/TRBV6-3	few	-	TRBJ1-1	TGTGCCAGCAGTTTCTCGGCGGGATTGGAAAACACTGAAGCTTTCTTT	CASSFSAGLENTEAFF
TRBV5-1	once	TRBD2	TRBJ2-1	TGCGCCAGCAGCTTAGACGGGAGGGATGAGCAGTTCTTC	CASSLDGRDEQFF
TRBV5-1	-	-	TRBJ2-7	TGCGCCAGCAGCTTGGGAGACAGACCAACCTACGAGCAGTACTTC	CASSLGDRPTYEQYF
TRBV30	-	TRBD1	TRBJ1-2	TGTGCCTCCGGGACAGGGGCTCTCTCAGCTAACTATGGCTACACCTTC	CASGTGALSANYGYTF
TRBV7-9	few	-	TRBJ1-1	TGTGCCAGCAGACCCGTCGGCCTAGGCACTGAAGCTTTCTTT	CASRPVGLGTEAFF
TRBV2	-	TRBD1	TRBJ1-6	TGTGCCAGCAGTGACCAAAAGGGACAGCATAATTCACCCCTCCACTTT	CASSDQKGQHNSPLHF
TRBV28	-	-	TRBJ2-1	TGTGCCAGCAGTTTGGGGGGGCACAATGAGCAGTTCTTC	CASSLGGHNEQFF
TRBV5-1	-	TRBD2	TRBJ2-1	TGCGCCAGCAGCTTGCCTAGCGGGAGTTGGAATGAGCAGTTCTTC	CASSLPSGSWNEQFF
TRBV19	-	-	TRBJ2-7	TGTGCCAGTAGACGGACGGGGAGTACGATTGAGCAGTACTTC	CASRRTGSTIEQYF
TRBV19	-	TRBD2	TRBJ2-5	TGTGCCAGTAGTATGGGGACTAGCGGGAAGTTGACCCAGTACTTC	CASSMGTSGKLTQYF
TRBV4-3	-	-	TRBJ1-1	TGCGCCAGCAGCCAAGATTTGGCGGGAATGAACACTGAAGCTTTCTTT	CASSQDLAGMNTEAFF
TRBV5-4	-	-	TRBJ2-1	TGTGCCAGCAGCCGTCGACTGGACAATGAGCAGTTCTTC	CASSRRLDNEQFF
TRBV7-9	-	-	TRBJ1-6	TGTGCCAGCAGCGAGCTGTTCCGGACATCGGGTTCACCCCTCCACTTT	CASSELFRTSGSPLHF
TRBV7-2	few	TRBD1	TRBJ2-5	TGTGCCAGCAGCCCCCAGACAGGGGGGCAAGAGACCCAGTACTTC	CASSPQTGGQETQYF
TRBV6-2/TRBV6-3	once	-	TRBJ1-6	TGTGCCAGCAGTACAGTCCCGGGACAACCTACTTCACCCCTCCACTTT	CASSTVPGQPTSPLHF
TRBV3-1/TRBV3-2	few	-	TRBJ1-2	TGTGCCAGCAGCTCCACGGGACTCAACTATGGCTACACCTTC	CASSSTGLNYGYTF
TRBV5-6	-	TRBD1	TRBJ1-6	TGTGCCAGCAGCGTCGGGACAGCCGGATATAATTCACCCCTCCACTTT	CASSVGTAGYNSPLHF
TRBV5-1	-	-	TRBJ1-1	TGCGCCAGCAGCTTGTTTTCGCAGGGCCCTGAAGCTTTCTTT	CASSLFSQGPEAFF
TRBV6-2/TRBV6-3	-	-	TRBJ2-1	TGTGCCAGCAGTTACGCCAGGGGGGTCTACAATGAGCAGTTCTTC	CASSYARGVYNEQFF
TRBV6-5	-	TRBD2	TRBJ2-7	TGTGCCAGCAGCCAATCCAGCGGGGCCTACGAGCAGTACTTC	CASSQSSGAYEQYF
TRBV6-1	-	-	TRBJ1-2	TGTGCCAGCAGTGAGTCGGGAAACTATGGCTACACCTTC	CASSESGNYGYTF
TRBV9	-	TRBD2	TRBJ2-1	TGTGCCAGCAGCGTTGGACTAGCGGGAGGCGAGCAGTTCTTC	CASSVGLAGGEQFF
TRBV7-9	-	TRBD2	TRBJ2-5	TGTGCCAGCAGCTTAATTGCGGGAGGAATGGAGACCCAGTACTTC	CASSLIAGGMETQYF
TRBV29-1	once	TRBD2	TRBJ2-3	TGCAGCGTCTCTAGCGGGAGAGGGAATACGCAGTATTTT	CSVSSGRGNTQYF
TRBV27	-	-	TRBJ1-6	TGTGCCAGCAGTTTTAGCGCATATAATTCACCCCTCCACTTT	CASSFSAYNSPLHF
TRBV6-1	few	-	TRBJ2-3	TGTGCCAGCAGTGATACGCTAGCGAGCACAGATACGCAGTATTTT	CASSDTLASTDTQYF
TRBV21-1	few	-	TRBJ2-5	TGTGCCAGCAGCACCAGGACTAGCGGGAGAGTAGGGCAAGAGACCCAGTACTTC	CASSTRTSGRVGQETQYF
TRBV5-1	-	-	TRBJ1-5	TGCGCCAGCAGCCTCGGGACACTCGCAGGTCAGCCCCAGCATTTT	CASSLGTLAGQPQHF